These 27 T cell receptor beta chains originate from one sample sequenced in a study of cytomegalovirus exposure and HLA in healthy donors. Libraries were prepared by immunoSEQ multiplex PCR; TCRdb keeps only in-frame clonotypes and omits some of them. The table has approximately 190,000 clones, about four fifths seen once. The sequenced sample consisted of PBMCs. Source of these receptors: a man aged 18 to 30 in good health and CMV-seropositive.

CDR3 in DNA: TGTGCCAGCAGCTTTAGGAGCAACTCTGGAAACACCATATATTTT. Protein product: CASSFRSNSGNTIYF. The chain couples TRBV11-2 to TRBJ1-3, with D unclear. CDR1 and CDR2 (germline): SGHAT, FQNNGV. The V end lost 3 bases, the J end lost 0 bases, and 9 bases lay between the germline ends. The CDR3 runs 15 residues. Variable domain in full (rest from reference TRBV11-2 and TRBJ1-3): EAGVAQSPRYKIIEKRQSVAFWCNPISGHATLYWYQQILGQGPKLLIQFQNNGVVDDSQLPKDRFSAERLKGVDSTLKIQPAKLEDSAVYLCASSFRSNSGNTIYFGEGSWLTVV.

J is TRBJ1-2 and V is TRBV9; TRBD1 matches 9 bases. Looked up from germline, CDR1 is SGDLS and CDR2 is YYNGEE. There are 13 residues in the CDR3. The V gene end was trimmed by 2 bases and the J gene end by 7 bases; junction bases not matched to a gene: 3. The CDR3 is CASSVTGGGGYTF. CDR3 nucleotides: TGTGCCAGCAGCGTTACAGGGGGCGGTGGCTACACCTTC.

The chain is built from TRBV18 and TRBJ1-1; 7 nucleotides align to TRBD1. J was trimmed by 7 bases and V by 5 bases; bases with no gene match: 4. Per the germline V gene, CDR1 is KGHSH and CDR2 is LQKENI. The CDR3 covers 12 residues. CDR3 loop: CASSRQGGEAFF. The DNA for the CDR3 is TGTGCCAGCTCAAGACAGGGTGGTGAAGCTTTCTTT.

V is TRBV4-3 and J is TRBJ2-1; TRBD1 aligns across 8 bases. From germline, CDR1 is LGHNA and CDR2 YSLEER. With V trimmed by 1 base and J by 0 bases, 2 bases remained unmatched. The CDR3 spans 16 residues. The chain's CDR3 is CASSQATGGSYNEQFF. Here the CDR3 DNA reads TGCGCCAGCAGCCAAGCCACAGGGGGCTCCTACAATGAGCAGTTCTTC.

This clone was detected once. The chain uses TRBV27 and TRBJ2-7; 9 positions agree with TRBD1. Germline assignment: CDR1 MNHEY and CDR2 SMNVEV (reference sequence). This CDR3 comprises 14 residues. The J segment lost 3 bases and the V segment lost 5 bases, leaving 5 bases of the junction unmatched. For the CDR3, the DNA is TGTGCCAGCAGTCCGGAGACAGGGGGCTACGAGCAGTACTTC. Its translation: CASSPETGGYEQYF.

This chain uses TRBV18 with TRBJ1-2; D might be TRBD1 (5 bases). Germline lookup yields CDR1 KGHSH and CDR2 LQKENI. This CDR3 is 13 amino acids long. Trimming removed 0 bases from V and 8 bases from J, with 10 bases in between. CDR3 sequence reads: CASSPPGLKGYTF. The DNA of the CDR3 is TGTGCCAGCTCACCACCGGGACTGAAGGGCTACACCTTC.

V and J are TRBV6-5 and TRBJ2-1; 9 bases map to TRBD2. The CDR3 consists of 16 residues. J gave up 4 bases and V 0 bases, and 4 bases lay outside the gene matches. Germline V CDR1 and CDR2: MNHEY, SVGAGI. This chain's CDR3 is CASSYSASGIYNEQFF. The CDR3 nucleotides read TGTGCCAGCAGTTACTCTGCTAGCGGGATATACAATGAGCAGTTCTTC.

This clone was found a few times. The chain is built from TRBV10-3 and TRBJ1-5, with 9 bases matching TRBD1. V trimming: 2 bases; J trimming: 6 bases; junction bases outside the gene matches: 2. This CDR3 region has 14 residues. Germline CDR1 ENHRY, CDR2 SYGVKD. Here the CDR3 DNA reads TGTGCCATCAGTGAGGGACAGGGGACTCAGCCCCAGCATTTT. Translating it yields CAISEGQGTQPQHF.

The V and J genes are TRBV4-3 and TRBJ1-2; the D is unclear. The CDR3 contains 11 residues. CDR1 and CDR2 from the germline V gene are LGHNA and YSLEER. The V end lost 5 bases, the J end lost 4 bases, and 5 bases lay between the germline ends. This CDR3 is CASSSGYGYTF. Here the CDR3 DNA reads TGCGCCAGCAGCTCAGGCTATGGCTACACCTTC.

The V call is TRBV30, the J call TRBJ2-1, with 7 bases that match TRBD2. The germline gives CDR1 GTSNPN, CDR2 SVGIG (reference sequence). The CDR3 is 14 amino acids. V shed 3 bases and J 6 bases; nucleotides not matched to a gene: 8. The DNA of the CDR3 is TGTGCCTGGAGCTTCCAGACTAGCATCAATGAGCAGTTCTTC. Protein sequence: CAWSFQTSINEQFF.

J is TRBJ2-2 and V is TRBV11-2, with unresolved D. CDR3 size: 13 residues. The germline V gene encodes CDR1 SGHAT and CDR2 FQNNGV. V lost 1 base, J lost 6 bases, and 6 bases lay in between. This CDR3 is CASSLAGPGELFF. The CDR3 region has the DNA TGTGCCAGCAGCTTAGCAGGCCCCGGGGAGCTGTTTTTT.

This chain uses TRBV9 with TRBJ2-1; weak D call: TRBD1 (5 bases). Germline-derived CDR1 and CDR2 are SGDLS and YYNGEE. The V end lost 3 bases, the J end lost 0 bases, and 16 bases lay between the germline ends. The CDR3 length is 17 residues. The CDR3 region has the DNA TGTGCCAGCAGCGGCCCCGTGGGGCACCCCTCCTACAATGAGCAGTTCTTC. Its protein product is CASSGPVGHPSYNEQFF.

This chain connects TRBV20-1 to TRBJ2-7; D might be TRBD2 (6 bases). Germline lookup yields CDR1 DFQATT and CDR2 SNEGSKA (reference sequence). Deletions cut 6 bases from V and 4 bases from J, with 10 bases between. This CDR3 region has 11 residues. In DNA, the CDR3 is TGCAGTGCCCCAGCGGGTTACGAGCAGTACTTC. Its translation is CSAPAGYEQYF.

V and J are TRBV4-1 and TRBJ2-7; 10 nucleotides align to TRBD2. The V gene's germline CDR1 is MGHRA and CDR2 YSYEKL. Unmatched junction bases numbered 7, after V lost 4 bases and J lost 4 bases. The CDR3 consists of 15 residues. The chain's CDR3 is CASSRPGTSVYEQYF. CDR3 DNA: TGCGCCAGCAGCCGACCCGGGACTAGCGTGTACGAGCAGTACTTC.

This chain uses TRBV2 with TRBJ2-7; tentative D call: TRBD1 (7 bases). CDR3 length: 14 residues. Germline CDR1 SNHLY, CDR2 FYNNEI. V lost 11 bases to trimming and J lost 2 bases, with 19 bases between them. The CDR3 loop is CASKGAGQTYEQYF. CDR3 DNA: TGTGCCTCCAAAGGGGCGGGACAGACCTACGAGCAGTACTTC.

The chain combines TRBV18 with TRBJ2-7; D possibly corresponds to TRBD2 (6 bases). CDR1 is KGHSH, CDR2 LQKENI, per germline. Trimming cost V 2 bases and J 3 bases, with 11 bases left between them. The CDR3 has 14 residues. For the CDR3, the DNA is TGTGCCAGCTCACCAGGACTACATATCTACGAGCAGTACTTC. It translates to CASSPGLHIYEQYF.

The gene calls are TRBV7-3 and TRBJ2-3; D call uncertain. Germline loops: CDR1 SGHTA, CDR2 FQGTGA. Trimming pared 5 bases from V and 5 bases from J, leaving 11 bases between. This CDR3 spans 13 amino acids. The DNA of the CDR3 is TGTGCCAGCAGCCAAGGAGTGAAAGATACGCAGTATTTT. As protein: CASSQGVKDTQYF.

The chain carries TRBV4-3 and TRBJ2-7; 7 nucleotides match TRBD1. The CDR3 is 14 residues long. After removal of 1 base from V and 4 bases from J, the junction contained 4 bases not matched to a gene. Germline CDR1 LGHNA, CDR2 YSLEER. CDR3 sequence reads: CASSQGSTGYEQYF. CDR3 bases: TGCGCCAGCAGCCAAGGATCGACAGGGTACGAGCAGTACTTC.

V gene TRBV9 combines with J gene TRBJ2-1; 7 bases agree with TRBD2. V lost 0 bases to trimming and J lost 5 bases; unmatched junction nucleotides: 5. This CDR3 has 15 residues. The germline CDR1 and CDR2 sequences are SGDLS and YYNGEE. The CDR3 is CASSVGGSENNEQFF. DNA for the CDR3: TGTGCCAGCAGCGTAGGCGGGAGTGAAAACAATGAGCAGTTCTTC.

CDR3 coding DNA: TGTGCCAGCAGCCAAGGGACTAGCGGGGAGGATCCGGGAGAGACCCAGTACTTC. As protein: CASSQGTSGEDPGETQYF. The V gene is TRBV4-2, the J gene TRBJ2-5; 12 bases fit TRBD2. The CDR3 consists of 18 residues. V was clipped by 1 base and J by 4 bases; unmatched bases: 10. Germline V gene lookup returns CDR1 LGHNA and CDR2 YNFKEQ.

The chain uses TRBV9 and TRBJ2-1, with a weak D call TRBD2 (5 bases). The length of the CDR3 is 11 residues. Trimming took off 3 bases at V and 8 bases at J, with 6 bases between the two ends. Germline V CDR1 and CDR2: SGDLS, YYNGEE. The CDR3 DNA follows: TGTGCCAGCAGCGCCGGGGATGAGCAGTTCTTC. It encodes CASSAGDEQFF.

This clone was seen a single time. V gene TRBV29-1 combines with J gene TRBJ1-4; a possible D gene is TRBD1 (5 bases). CDR3 length equals 13 residues. Trimming shortened V by 7 bases and J by 8 bases, and 17 bases separated the two germline ends. CDR1 and CDR2 (germline): SQVTM, ANQGSEA. The CDR3 DNA follows: TGCAGCGCACTTGCGGGGGTAGGAGAAAAACTGTTTTTT. Residues: CSALAGVGEKLFF.

The chain has TRBV27 and TRBJ2-5; no firm D call. Looked up from germline, CDR1 is MNHEY and CDR2 is SMNVEV (reference sequence). The CDR3 consists of 13 residues. V was trimmed by 1 base and J by 2 bases, leaving 5 bases between them. Here the CDR3 reads CASSLFRQETQYF. CDR3 DNA: TGTGCCAGCAGTTTATTTCGTCAAGAGACCCAGTACTTC.

Written as DNA, the CDR3 is TGTGCCAGCAGCCCCGGATGGGGGCAAACCTACGAGCAGTACTTC. Protein product: CASSPGWGQTYEQYF. The chain uses TRBV5-6 and TRBJ2-7; D possibly corresponds to TRBD1 (6 bases). The ends were cut back, 4 bases at V and 2 bases at J, with 16 bases in the middle. CDR1 and CDR2 (germline): SGHDT, YYEEEE. CDR3 size: 15 residues.

The gene calls are TRBV4-1 and TRBJ2-7; 9 bases agree with TRBD1. The CDR3 length is 15 residues. V trimming: 4 bases; J trimming: 3 bases; junction bases outside the gene matches: 7. CDR1 and CDR2 (germline): MGHRA, YSYEKL. The CDR3 DNA reads TGCGCCAGCAGCCTGCTACCGGGACAGGGCTACGAGCAGTACTTC. Translated: CASSLLPGQGYEQYF.

The rearrangement uses TRBV9 and TRBJ2-2, with 13 bases aligning to TRBD2. J lost 3 bases, V lost 3 bases, and 5 bases had no gene match. This CDR3 has 17 amino acids. Germline V CDR1 and CDR2: SGDLS, YYNGEE. The CDR3 nucleotides read TGTGCCAGCAGCGAGACTAGCGGGAGGATAGACACCGGGGAGCTGTTTTTT. Amino acid sequence: CASSETSGRIDTGELFF.

The chain is built from TRBV21-1 and TRBJ1-2; the table's D call, TRBD1, has no DNA check behind it. TRBV21-1 is annotated as a pseudogene. The CDR3 is 14 amino acids. CDR3 DNA: TGTGCCAGCAGCAAACTTAGGGGTAACTATGGCTACACCTTC. This translates into CASSKLRGNYGYTF.